The rows below give T cell receptor beta chains drawn from one sample of a study of T-cell reconstitution after alpha-beta-depleted transplantation in children. TCRdb re-analysed the PCR reads in MiXCR, keeping a single row per CDR3 protein. The sample records around 600,000 distinct CDR3 sequences, more than 20% being singletons. Sequencing used PBMCs, mostly from graft donor cells, obtained 360 days after TCRalphabeta/CD19-depleted stem cell transplant. Every receptor here comes from a boy under two years old who had a stem cell transplant for acute myeloid leukemia, so the T cells may come from the graft donor. The CDR3 runs from the conserved cysteine through the conserved F or W. A D gene is named only where the DNA matches it firmly. Only some rows state a clone size, as once, few, many or a class for expanded clones.

>-|-|TRBV9|TRBJ2-1
CASSSRTLNEQFF
TGTGCCAGCAGCTCCAGGACCCTCAATGAGCAGTTCTTC
>-|-|TRBV12-3/TRBV12-4|TRBJ1-4
CASSLVPTNEKLFF
TGTGCCAGCAGTTTAGTACCAACTAATGAAAAACTGTTTTTT
>-|-|TRBV20-1|TRBJ2-6
CSAPQLSSGANVLTF
TGCAGTGCCCCGCAGCTCAGCTCTGGGGCCAACGTCCTGACTTTC
>TRBD2|few|TRBV4-2|TRBJ2-1
CASSQDRLAGGRSSYNEQFF
TGTGCCAGCAGCCAAGATAGGCTAGCGGGGGGGAGAAGCTCCTACAATGAGCAGTTCTTC
>-|many|TRBV12-3/TRBV12-4|TRBJ1-4
CASSFGVPAEKLFF
TGTGCCAGCAGTTTCGGGGTACCAGCTGAAAAACTGTTTTTT
>-|few|TRBV12-3/TRBV12-4|TRBJ2-5
CASSFAEKETQYF
TGTGCCAGCAGTTTCGCAGAGAAAGAGACCCAGTACTTC
>-|few|TRBV7-2|TRBJ2-5
CASSLSRGRETQYF
TGTGCCAGCAGCTTATCAAGGGGGAGGGAGACCCAGTACTTC
>TRBD2|-|TRBV15|TRBJ2-1
CATSRVGEGSDEQFF
TGTGCCACCAGCAGAGTCGGGGAGGGTTCGGATGAGCAGTTCTTC
>-|many|TRBV4-3|TRBJ1-2
CASSQDVTGGRQGGYTF
TGCGCCAGCAGCCAAGATGTTACGGGGGGAAGGCAGGGTGGCTACACCTTC
>-|-|TRBV2|TRBJ2-4
CASTPDSTSNIQYF
TGTGCCAGCACTCCGGACAGCACCTCTAACATTCAGTACTTC
>TRBD1|few|TRBV5-1|TRBJ2-1
CASSLGGQGELGSYNEQFF
TGCGCCAGCAGCTTGGGGGGACAGGGAGAGCTGGGCTCCTACAATGAGCAGTTCTTC
>-|few|TRBV27|TRBJ2-1
CASREFGNSYNEQFF
TGTGCCAGCCGGGAGTTCGGAAACTCCTACAATGAGCAGTTCTTC